This TCR beta chain comes out of a study of T cells in Graves' hyperthyroidism and ophthalmopathy. The overall study: Prior to any treatment, at the point of initial diagnosis, peripheral blood was collected.

Pregnant or lactating patients were excluded, as were those with uncontrolled infection or other autoimmune disease. Isolation of PBMCs was performed on about 9.9 ml fresh peripheral blood. This CDR3 is built from 16 residues. Germline lookup yields CDR1 SGHRS and CDR2 YFSETQ. The V and J ends lost 4 bases and 9 bases, in that order; junction bases with no gene match: 8. There are a few counts of this clonotype. Template material for amplifying TCR beta CDR3 regions consisted of RNA transcripts. Researchers ran a first-round RT-PCR on the TCR CDR3 using the HTBI primer set. Using its own MiXCR run on the multiplex PCR reads, TCRdb lists one record per CDR3 protein. Of a few hundred thousand distinct CDR3 sequences in the sample, under 15% were seen once.

The receptor was isolated from a woman aged 18 to 35 with Graves' hyperthyroidism. This chain uses TRBV5-1 with TRBJ1-6; 12 nucleotides align to TRBD1. Sequenced material: blood. CDR3 DNA sequence: TGCGCCAGCAGCGTTGTGCCGGGACAGGGGGCTTCACCCCTCCACTTT. It specifies CASSVVPGQGASPLHF.